This TCR beta chain is from a study of ipilimumab plus nivolumab after autologous stem cell transplantation (dated by TCRdb to the early 2020s). Notes on the research overall: A median of about five ipilimumab doses and under 10 nivolumab doses was received by trial patients. High-risk transplant-naive patients and patients relapsing within 3 years of a first autologous transplant were included in the myeloma cohort. Patients with high-risk diffuse large B cell lymphoma, mature T cell lymphoma, or multiple myeloma undergoing autologous transplant were enrolled in the trial. Fewer than 40 patients made up the trial's intent-to-treat population.

Ipilimumab was given at 1 mg/kg intravenously on day 1 of selected weeks, and checkpoint therapy started 14 to 28 days after autologous transplant. Patients received nivolumab at 3 mg/kg intravenously on day 1 of weeks 1, 4, 7, 10, and every two weeks through week 26. Combined checkpoint inhibition with ipilimumab and nivolumab as consolidation after autologous stem cell transplantation was tested in a Phase Ib clinical trial. With respect to this clone: Its binding antigen is unknown. No much larger clone is present one base from it, and per-base qualities are unavailable.

Receptor libraries were prepared by the immunoSEQ multiplex PCR assay. TCRdb took this table from immuneACCESS and kept in-frame rearrangements with V and J called. Such tables lack part of the clones; where checked against another copy, unresolved V genes explain under half of the gap, and the rest is unexplained. The sample records some 46,000 clones, about 88% of which are singletons. Clones ranked in the top ten supply approximately 0.87% of the sample. Study-wide findings and limitations: The authors stated that profiles of the T cell receptor repertoire, regulatory T cell phenotype and gut microbiota provided a biologic rationale for studying this approach further. Combined checkpoint inhibition appeared tolerable as post-transplant consolidation, according to the authors' conclusion.

Reading from cysteine to phenylalanine, the CDR3 counts 16 amino acids. CDR3 DNA only is kept here, 48 bases in frame from base 1. Compared with germline, V lacks 3 bases and J lacks 4 bases; bases without a gene match: 10. Looking up the germline V gene yields CDR1 SGHDT and CDR2 YYEEEE. The sequence joins TRBV5-6 to TRBJ1-2; 9 bases in the junction line up with TRBD1. This receptor was obtained from a male donor with multiple myeloma. Sequenced material: PBMCs, taken in a trial of ipilimumab plus nivolumab as post-transplant consolidation. The nucleotide sequence reads as follows: TGTGCCAGCAGCTCGGTGGGCGGACAGGGGTCCTATGGCTACACCTTC. The translation is CASSSVGGQGSYGYTF. Joined to the reference TRBV5-6 and TRBJ1-2 proteins, this CDR3 gives the full variable domain: DAGVTQSPTHLIKTRGQQVTLRCSPKSGHDTVSWYQQALGQGPQFIFQYYEEEERQRGNFPDRFSGHQFPNYSSELNVNALLLGDSALYLCASSSVGGQGSYGYTFGSGTRLTVV.